The 29 T cell receptor beta chains below come from one sample, sequenced in a study of blood T cell repertoires in COVID-19. Using immunoSEQ multiplex PCR, the repertoire was profiled, and TCRdb retains in-frame clones only, with some absent. The profile shows roughly 200,000 clones, approximately 80% of them singletons. Specimen: peripheral blood. All receptors come from a woman aged 45-59 years with active or convalescent COVID-19.

The chain has TRBV9 and TRBJ2-1; 7 nucleotides line up with TRBD2. In germline, CDR1 is SGDLS, CDR2 YYNGEE. V was pared by 1 base and J by 9 bases, with 7 bases of the junction left unmatched. This CDR3 spans 14 amino acids. CDR3 coding DNA: TGTGCCAGCAGCGTAAGGCGGGAGAGGAGTGAGCAGTTCTTC. It specifies CASSVRRERSEQFF.

This clone was counted only a few times. The rearrangement uses TRBV7-3 and TRBJ2-1; TRBD2 matches at 14 bases. Germline lookup yields CDR1 SGHTA and CDR2 FQGTGA. The CDR3 has 17 amino acids. The V segment lost 4 bases and the J segment 7 bases; nucleotides outside the gene matches: 9. CDR3 sequence (DNA): TGTGCCAGCAGCTCCCTCGGACTAGCGGGAGGTAGGAATGAGCAGTTCTTC. Translating it yields CASSSLGLAGGRNEQFF.

CDR3 sequence: CASSLGSGRENEQFF. CDR3 DNA: TGTGCCAGCAGCTTAGGTAGCGGGAGGGAAAATGAGCAGTTCTTC. The J gene is TRBJ2-1, the V gene TRBV7-9, with 11 bases aligning to TRBD2. CDR1 and CDR2 (germline): SEHNR, FQNEAQ (reference sequence). J was trimmed by 7 bases and V by 1 base; bases with no gene match: 3. The CDR3 covers 15 residues.

V and J are TRBV19 and TRBJ2-5; 13 nucleotides agree with TRBD2. Germline V gives CDR1 LNHDA, CDR2 SQIVND (reference sequence). V lost 4 bases, J lost 4 bases, and 6 bases stayed unmatched. This CDR3 comprises 16 residues. CDR3 nucleotide sequence: TGTGCCAGTAGTACTGTGACTAGCGGGGGGTCAGAGACCCAGTACTTC. Its translation: CASSTVTSGGSETQYF.

This chain links TRBV30 with TRBJ2-5; 7 positions agree with TRBD2. After removal of 2 bases from V and 0 bases from J, the junction contained 3 bases not matched to a gene. Germline CDR1 reads GTSNPN; CDR2 reads SVGIG (reference sequence). The CDR3 sequence is 14 residues long. The CDR3 DNA follows: TGTGCCTGGAGTAGAGGGACTAACCAAGAGACCCAGTACTTC. Translated: CAWSRGTNQETQYF.

This clone was detected only once. V usage is TRBV7-2 and J usage is TRBJ1-5; D is possibly TRBD1 (5 bases). The CDR3 runs 15 residues. The germline V gene encodes CDR1 SGHTA and CDR2 FQGNSA. V was shortened by 6 bases and J by 3 bases, with 15 bases between the two germline ends. CDR3 residues: CASSPRDGHNQPQHF. The CDR3 bases are TGTGCCAGCAGTCCGCGGGACGGACACAATCAGCCCCAGCATTTT.

This clone was recorded a few times. The V and J genes are TRBV6-1 and TRBJ2-1; 16 bases are shared with TRBD2. CDR1 and CDR2 (germline): MNHNS, SASEGT. The junction had 5 bases not matched to a gene; V was cut back by 0 bases and J by 6 bases. CDR3 size: 18 residues. The CDR3 DNA reads TGTGCCAGCAGTGAAGCTCTCGGGACTAGCGGGAGGGGCAATGAGCAGTTCTTC. It codes for CASSEALGTSGRGNEQFF.

This chain uses TRBV12-3 or TRBV12-4 with TRBJ1-2; D remains unclear. The CDR3 consists of 13 residues. The V gene lost 4 bases and the J gene lost 8 bases, with 14 bases spanning the gap. The CDR3 DNA reads as TGTGCCAGCAGTTACGGTCCTCTAGTAGGCTACACCTTC. Amino acid sequence: CASSYGPLVGYTF.

This chain joins TRBV3-1 (or the pseudogene TRBV3-2) and TRBJ2-7; TRBD1 agrees at 9 bases. The CDR3 runs to 16 residues. V lost 4 bases to trimming and J lost 1 base; unmatched junction nucleotides: 8. Germline V CDR1 and CDR2: LGHDT, YNNKEL (reference sequence). CDR3 bases: TGTGCCAGCAGCCCATTCCTGGACAGGGGATCCTACGAGCAGTACTTC. Protein sequence: CASSPFLDRGSYEQYF.

The chain recombines TRBV28 with TRBJ2-5; 7 bases align to TRBD2. Germline V gives CDR1 MDHEN, CDR2 SYDVKM. Trimming removed 6 bases from V and 1 base from J; junction bases left unmatched: 8. The length of the CDR3 is 15 residues. CDR3 region: CASRRTSGGQETQYF. CDR3 DNA sequence: TGTGCCAGCAGGCGGACATCGGGGGGCCAAGAGACCCAGTACTTC.

The gene calls are TRBV7-8 and TRBJ2-7, with a weak D call TRBD1 (7 bases). The CDR3 sequence is 15 residues long. Looked up from germline, CDR1 is SGHVS and CDR2 is FQNEAQ. The ends were cut back, 5 bases at V and 2 bases at J, with 16 bases in the middle. The CDR3 DNA reads TGTGCCAGCAGCAACAAGGGGGGACAGACCTACGAGCAGTACTTC. This codes for CASSNKGGQTYEQYF. Filled out from reference TRBV7-8 and TRBJ2-7, the complete variable domain reads GAGVSQSPRYKVAKRGQDVALRCDPISGHVSLFWYQQALGQGPEFLTYFQNEAQLDKSGLPSDRFFAERPEGSVSTLKIQRTQQEDSAVYLCASSNKGGQTYEQYFGPGTRLTVT.

This chain joins TRBV2 and TRBJ1-5; weak D call: TRBD1 (5 bases). The CDR3 loop spans 14 amino acids. Per germline, CDR1 SNHLY and CDR2 FYNNEI. Trimming took 5 bases from V and 6 from J, leaving 14 bases between them. The CDR3 DNA is TGTGCCAGCAGTACCCGGGGGAATTCTCAGCCCCAGCATTTT. Protein: CASSTRGNSQPQHF.

The genes are TRBV15 and TRBJ1-1; 9 positions match TRBD1. The CDR3 length is 16 residues. The trim removed 1 base at V and 4 bases at J, leaving 7 bases unmatched. The germline V gene has CDR1 LNHNV and CDR2 YYDKDF (reference sequence). The CDR3 sequence: CATSRVTGGWGTEAFF. For the CDR3, the DNA is TGTGCCACCAGCAGAGTTACAGGGGGCTGGGGCACTGAAGCTTTCTTT.

The V and J genes are TRBV19 and TRBJ2-2; TRBD2 aligns across 7 bases. V shed 4 bases and J 4 bases; nucleotides not matched to a gene: 6. The CDR3 has 15 residues. Looked up from germline, CDR1 is LNHDA and CDR2 is SQIVND (reference sequence). This CDR3 is CASSKGGPGTGELFF. CDR3 bases: TGTGCCAGTAGTAAGGGAGGGCCTGGCACCGGGGAGCTGTTTTTT. Variable domain in full (rest from reference TRBV19 and TRBJ2-2): DGGITQSPKYLFRKEGQNVTLSCEQNLNHDAMYWYRQDPGQGLRLIYYSQIVNDFQKGDIAEGYSVSREKKESFPLTVTSAQKNPTAFYLCASSKGGPGTGELFFGEGSRLTVL.

This sequence joins TRBV7-2 and TRBJ2-3; 9 nucleotides line up with TRBD2. Germline V gives CDR1 SGHTA, CDR2 FQGNSA. The CDR3 has 15 residues. With 1 base clipped from V and 14 bases from J, the junction kept 13 bases outside the gene matches. The CDR3 nucleotides read TGTGCCAGCAGCTTAGGCAGCCCAGTGGCGGGAGGGGTGTATTTT. This gives the protein CASSLGSPVAGGVYF.

The rearrangement links TRBV3-1 (or the pseudogene TRBV3-2) to TRBJ1-3; weak D call: TRBD1 (6 bases). Germline V CDR1 and CDR2: LGHDT, YNNKEL (reference sequence). The CDR3 totals 16 residues. Trimming removed 4 bases from V and 0 bases from J, with 13 bases in between. The CDR3 DNA sequence: TGTGCCAGCAGCCCCTGGACAGCCTACTCTGGAAACACCATATATTTT. This encodes CASSPWTAYSGNTIYF.

With respect to this clone: Germline and junction disagree at one end, which may indicate a read error. V is TRBV7-6 and J is TRBJ2-1; TRBD2 matches 14 bases. This CDR3 has 17 amino acids. Germline values: CDR1 SGHVS, CDR2 FNYEAQ. CDR3 sequence reads: CASRLAPGLAGDNEQFF. The CDR3 DNA reads TGTGCCAGCAGATTAGCCCCGGGACTAGCGGGGGACAATGAGCAGTTCTTC.

The chain uses TRBV2 and TRBJ2-2; D is uncertain. The CDR3 consists of 15 residues. Trimming left V 2 bases short and J 4 bases short, with 11 bases between. The V gene's germline CDR1 is SNHLY and CDR2 FYNNEI. Here the CDR3 DNA reads TGTGCCAGCAGTGAAACCGTTCAGTTCACCGGGGAGCTGTTTTTT. Amino acids: CASSETVQFTGELFF. Using reference TRBV2 and TRBJ2-2 for the parts outside the CDR3, the full variable domain is EPEVTQTPSHQVTQMGQEVILRCVPISNHLYFYWYRQILGQKVEFLVSFYNNEISEKSEIFDDQFSVERPDGSNFTLKIRSTKLEDSAMYFCASSETVQFTGELFFGEGSRLTVL.

The V call is TRBV6-1, the J call TRBJ1-6; the D gene is possibly TRBD1 (5 bases). The V end was cut by 2 bases, the J end by 13 bases, with 18 bases between. The germline V gene has CDR1 MNHNS and CDR2 SASEGT. The CDR3 is 15 amino acids. The DNA for the CDR3 is TGTGCCAGCAGTGAACGGGCAGGGAGGCCCTTCCCCCTCCACTTT. It translates to CASSERAGRPFPLHF.

The J gene is TRBJ1-1, the V gene TRBV28; D is perhaps TRBD1 (6 bases). The CDR3 loop spans 11 amino acids. Germline V gene sequence: CDR1 MDHEN, CDR2 SYDVKM. V lost 6 bases to trimming and J lost 7 bases, with 9 bases between them. The CDR3 DNA reads as TGTGCCAGCAGGGACAGAGATGAAGCTTTCTTT. Residues: CASRDRDEAFF.

The table lists this clone with a count of one. The CDR3 nucleotides read TGTGCCAGCAGCTTGCCTAGCGGGACAGCTAGCACAGATACGCAGTATTTT. Translating gives CASSLPSGTASTDTQYF. The chain employs TRBV5-5 and TRBJ2-3; 9 positions agree with TRBD2. V lost 1 base, J lost 0 bases, and 6 bases stayed unmatched. The CDR3 is 17 residues long. Per germline, CDR1 SGHKS and CDR2 YYEKEE (reference sequence).

This clone was found a few times. The chain links TRBV6-2 or TRBV6-3 to TRBJ1-1; D remains ambiguous. The CDR3 runs to 14 residues. With 2 bases removed from V and 4 bases from J, the gap between germline ends came to 11 bases. The germline V gene has CDR1 MNHEY and CDR2 SVGEGT. CDR3 nucleotides: TGTGCCAGCAGTTACGGTGGAGGCGGCACTGAAGCTTTCTTT. Its protein is CASSYGGGGTEAFF.

The rearrangement uses TRBV6-1 and TRBJ1-1; possibly TRBD1 for D (6 bases). The V gene's germline CDR1 is MNHNS and CDR2 SASEGT. Trimming left V 3 bases short and J 3 bases short, with 8 bases between. This CDR3 is 13 amino acids long. The CDR3 nucleotides are TGTGCCAGCAGTGACCCAGGGGACACTGAAGCTTTCTTT. Amino acids: CASSDPGDTEAFF.

The chain carries TRBV5-1 and TRBJ2-1, with TRBD2 matching over 9 bases. The germline V gene encodes CDR1 SGHRS and CDR2 YFSETQ. The CDR3 loop spans 14 amino acids. With V trimmed by 2 bases and J by 9 bases, 6 bases remained unmatched. CDR3 protein: CASSFSLAGIEQFF. The CDR3 DNA follows: TGCGCCAGCAGCTTTTCCCTAGCGGGAATTGAGCAGTTCTTC.

There are many counts of this clone. The chain carries TRBV7-6 and TRBJ2-7; 10 bases align to TRBD2. Trimming took 7 bases from V and 6 from J; bases not matched to a gene: 12. Looked up from germline, CDR1 is SGHVS and CDR2 is FNYEAQ. This CDR3 spans 15 amino acids. Written as DNA, the CDR3 is TGTGCCAGCACGGGCCTAGCGGGGGATTCGGTCGAGCAGTACTTC. Its translation is CASTGLAGDSVEQYF.

The V gene is TRBV7-6, the J gene TRBJ1-2, with D perhaps matching TRBD1 (6 bases). CDR3 length equals 16 residues. Trimming took 1 base from V and 0 from J, leaving 12 bases between them. Germline V gene sequence: CDR1 SGHVS, CDR2 FNYEAQ. CDR3 nucleotide sequence: TGTGCCAGCAGCTTAGGACAGGCAGGAGCTAACTATGGCTACACCTTC. It encodes CASSLGQAGANYGYTF.

The rearrangement links TRBV6-5 to TRBJ1-1, with 8 bases lining up with TRBD1. CDR1 and CDR2 from the germline V gene are MNHEY and SVGAGI. Unmatched junction bases numbered 6, after V lost 6 bases and J lost 0 bases. The CDR3 is 15 residues long. The chain's CDR3 is CASSPRQGMNTEAFF. The CDR3 DNA is TGTGCCAGCAGCCCCCGACAGGGGATGAACACTGAAGCTTTCTTT.

The rearrangement uses TRBV7-8 and TRBJ1-4; D gene unclear. The CDR3 spans 13 residues. Trimming removed 4 bases at V and 8 bases at J, with 11 bases between. CDR1 and CDR2 (germline): SGHVS, FQNEAQ. The CDR3: CASSSREREKLFF. The CDR3 region has the DNA TGTGCCAGCAGCTCCCGAGAGAGGGAAAAACTGTTTTTT.

The chain carries TRBV10-3 and TRBJ2-1; D gene uncertain. CDR1 and CDR2 (germline): ENHRY, SYGVKD. Between the trimmed V and J ends, which lost 3 bases and 7 bases, there was a span of 7 bases. The CDR3 contains 12 residues. The CDR3 DNA is TGTGCCATCAGTGACAGAGGAAATGAGCAGTTCTTC. As protein: CAISDRGNEQFF.